These 28 T cell receptor beta chains originate from one sample sequenced in a study of control samples from healthy donors and cancer patients (dated by TCRdb to the early 2020s). Library generation was performed with the immunoSEQ multiplex PCR assay. In TCRdb, the immuneACCESS table is reduced to in-frame sequences with V and J assigned. These tables do not hold every clone; where another copy was compared, an unresolved V gene accounts for under half, and the others remain unexplained. The sample data list about 170,000 clones, and around 92% of these were observed just once. Together, the top ten hold more than 1.3% of the sample. The sequencing sample was made of blood. The receptor set was obtained from a woman aged 25 to 39 in good health.

This chain links TRBV6-5 with TRBJ1-5, with 11 bases lining up with TRBD1. Per the germline V gene, CDR1 is MNHEY and CDR2 is SVGAGI. V gave up 2 bases and J gave up 3 bases; unmatched junction bases: 0. This CDR3 is 15 amino acids long. The CDR3 is CASSYGQGANQPQHF. CDR3 DNA sequence: TGTGCCAGCAGTTACGGACAGGGGGCCAATCAGCCCCAGCATTTT.

This clone was detected only a few times. V and J are TRBV7-8 and TRBJ1-2; TRBD1 might be the D (5 bases). Germline V gene lookup returns CDR1 SGHVS and CDR2 FQNEAQ. Trimming removed 2 bases from V and 4 bases from J, with 11 bases in between. This CDR3 region has 14 residues. The CDR3 region has the DNA TGTGCCAGCAGCTTAAACCCGGACACCTATGGCTACACCTTC. Its translation is CASSLNPDTYGYTF.

The chain carries TRBV9 and TRBJ1-2, with D uncertain. Germline loops: CDR1 SGDLS, CDR2 YYNGEE. The V and J ends lost 3 bases and 8 bases respectively, with 14 bases between them. This CDR3 spans 13 amino acids. DNA of the CDR3: TGTGCCAGCAGCGCCGGGCCCCAGAAGGGCTACACCTTC. It yields the protein CASSAGPQKGYTF.

The chain carries TRBV11-2 and TRBJ1-6; D not certain. The V end lost 4 bases, the J end lost 6 bases, and 10 bases lay between the germline ends. The CDR3 is made up of 14 amino acids. Germline assignment: CDR1 SGHAT and CDR2 FQNNGV. CDR3 residues: CASSSWAFNSPLHF. The DNA for the CDR3 is TGTGCCAGCAGCTCATGGGCCTTTAATTCACCCCTCCACTTT.

This chain joins TRBV7-8 and TRBJ1-4; TRBD1 agrees at 10 bases. V was clipped by 6 bases and J by 1 base; unmatched bases: 8. Germline values: CDR1 SGHVS, CDR2 FQNEAQ. CDR3 length: 17 amino acids. The DNA for the CDR3 is TGTGCCAGCAGTACCGGGACAGGGGTTTTAACTAATGAAAAACTGTTTTTT. Its translation: CASSTGTGVLTNEKLFF.

This rearrangement joins TRBV4-2 to TRBJ2-1; 9 bases are a match to TRBD2. CDR3 size: 16 residues. In germline, CDR1 is LGHNA, CDR2 YNFKEQ. The V gene end was trimmed by 1 base and the J gene end by 8 bases; junction bases not matched to a gene: 9. In DNA form, the CDR3 reads TGTGCCAGCAGCCAAGTTATAGCGGGAGAAACGGATGAGCAGTTCTTC. It is translated as CASSQVIAGETDEQFF.

This chain joins TRBV5-5 and TRBJ2-5; D is undetermined. Germline CDR1 SGHKS, CDR2 YYEKEE (reference sequence). This CDR3 comprises 14 residues. V was shortened by 2 bases and J by 4 bases, with 12 bases between the two germline ends. The CDR3 DNA is TGTGCCAGCAGCTTCGGACCGACGGGAGAGACCCAGTACTTC. The encoded protein is CASSFGPTGETQYF.

This chain links TRBV7-3 with TRBJ2-2; D possibly corresponds to TRBD1 (5 bases). This CDR3 region has 16 residues. V lost 0 bases to trimming and J lost 1 base, with 9 bases between them. Germline-derived CDR1 and CDR2 are SGHTA and FQGTGA. The DNA for the CDR3 is TGTGCCAGCAGCTTAACAGGACAAGTGAACACCGGGGAGCTGTTTTTT. Its translation: CASSLTGQVNTGELFF.

The V gene is TRBV5-1, the J gene TRBJ2-3; D remains ambiguous. The germline V gene has CDR1 SGHRS and CDR2 YFSETQ. V dropped 1 base and J dropped 1 base, with 4 bases sitting between them. The CDR3 is 13 residues long. CDR3 sequence reads: CASSLWGTDTQYF. The CDR3 nucleotides read TGCGCCAGCAGCTTGTGGGGCACAGATACGCAGTATTTT.

The rearrangement links TRBV4-3 to TRBJ1-1; D uncertain. CDR3 length: 13 amino acids. From germline, CDR1 is LGHNA and CDR2 YSLEER. V lost 5 bases to trimming and J lost 1 base, with 8 bases between them. CDR3 in DNA: TGCGCCAGCAGCTTCCGGGGGAACACTGAAGCTTTCTTT. It encodes CASSFRGNTEAFF.

In regard to this clone: Other DNA sequences in the sample encode the same CDR3. V usage is TRBV28 and J usage is TRBJ1-6, with TRBD1 identical over 9 bases. This CDR3 is built from 14 residues. Germline values: CDR1 MDHEN, CDR2 SYDVKM. The junction had 2 bases not matched to a gene; V was cut back by 6 bases and J by 5 bases. The chain's CDR3 is CASRGQGNNSPLHF. The CDR3, as DNA: TGTGCCAGCAGAGGACAGGGGAATAATTCACCCCTCCACTTT.

The V and J genes are TRBV7-9 and TRBJ1-2; 9 nucleotides match TRBD1. V lost 4 bases to trimming and J lost 2 bases; unmatched junction nucleotides: 2. The CDR3 contains 14 residues. CDR1 SEHNR and CDR2 FQNEAQ come from the germline V gene (reference sequence). In DNA form, the CDR3 reads TGTGCCAGCAGCTCGACAGGGGGAAACTATGGCTACACCTTC. Encoded protein: CASSSTGGNYGYTF.

The chain has TRBV5-1 and TRBJ1-2, with D tentatively TRBD1 (5 bases). Germline-derived CDR1 and CDR2 are SGHRS and YFSETQ. The CDR3 extends over 14 amino acids. V was pared by 2 bases and J by 4 bases, with 12 bases between. The CDR3 reads CASSFEGSSYGYTF. In DNA form, the CDR3 reads TGCGCCAGCAGCTTCGAGGGGAGTAGCTATGGCTACACCTTC.

This chain joins TRBV2 and TRBJ1-5, with D hard to call. The CDR3 extends over 14 amino acids. The germline V gene has CDR1 SNHLY and CDR2 FYNNEI. The V and J ends lost 5 bases and 0 bases respectively, with 8 bases between them. CDR3 DNA sequence: TGTGCCAGCAGTCAGGATTATAGCAATCAGCCCCAGCATTTT. Translated: CASSQDYSNQPQHF.

V usage is TRBV7-6 and J usage is TRBJ1-1; 7 bases are shared with TRBD1. Germline CDR1 SGHVS, CDR2 FNYEAQ. The junction had 11 bases not matched to a gene; V was cut back by 1 base and J by 0 bases. The length of the CDR3 is 18 residues. CDR3 nucleotides: TGTGCCAGCAGCTTAGGCCCGTCAGGGGGTTATGTGAACACTGAAGCTTTCTTT. It encodes CASSLGPSGGYVNTEAFF.

The rearrangement links TRBV27 to TRBJ1-1, with D possibly matching TRBD1 (5 bases). The CDR3 totals 15 residues. From germline, CDR1 is MNHEY and CDR2 SMNVEV (reference sequence). Trimming stripped 2 bases from V and 4 bases from J, with 14 bases between. The CDR3 reads CASSLGQGGTTEAFF. CDR3 DNA: TGTGCCAGCAGTTTAGGGCAGGGCGGGACCACTGAAGCTTTCTTT.

CDR3 bases: TGTGCCAGCAGCACCGAGACAGGGGAGCAGTACTTC. It is translated as CASSTETGEQYF. The J gene is TRBJ2-7, the V gene TRBV7-9, with TRBD1 matching 7 bases. Per the germline V gene, CDR1 is SEHNR and CDR2 is FQNEAQ (reference sequence). The CDR3 extends over 12 amino acids. The V segment lost 5 bases and the J segment 7 bases; nucleotides outside the gene matches: 5.

The V and J genes are TRBV5-5 and TRBJ2-2, with 9 nucleotides matching TRBD2. The germline CDR1 and CDR2 sequences are SGHKS and YYEKEE (reference sequence). Trimming at V came to 6 bases and at J to 6 bases, leaving 9 bases not matched to a gene. The CDR3 length is 15 residues. The CDR3 sequence: CASKRGLAHAGELFF. The CDR3 DNA follows: TGTGCCAGCAAGAGGGGACTAGCCCACGCCGGGGAGCTGTTTTTT.

This clone was seen a few times. The sample has other DNA sequences that encode this CDR3 too. The V gene is TRBV29-1, the J gene TRBJ1-1; no firm D call. The CDR3 length is 11 residues. V was cut by 3 bases and J by 1 base, with 3 bases left in between. CDR1 is SQVTM, CDR2 ANQGSEA, per germline. The CDR3 reads CSVDRNTEAFF. The CDR3 region has the DNA TGCAGCGTTGACAGGAACACTGAAGCTTTCTTT.

The rearrangement joins TRBV23-1 to TRBJ1-2; D is unclear. TRBV23-1 belongs to the ORF category, with a function that is uncertain. CDR3 length equals 12 residues. The V and J ends lost 4 bases and 4 bases respectively, with 7 bases between them. CDR3 DNA: TGCGCCAGCAGTCCGCGCTTCTATGGCTACACCTTC. Residues: CASSPRFYGYTF.

This chain connects TRBV5-8 to TRBJ1-4, with TRBD1 as a possible D gene (5 bases). This CDR3 contains 15 residues. The V and J ends lost 0 bases and 2 bases respectively, with 8 bases between them. The V gene's germline CDR1 is SGHTS and CDR2 YDEGEE. The CDR3 bases are TGTGCCAGCAGCTTGGAGGGGACTACTAATGAAAAACTGTTTTTT. Translated, it gives CASSLEGTTNEKLFF.

CDR3 in amino acids: CASSLAMANYGYTF. The CDR3 DNA is TGTGCCAGCAGCTTAGCAATGGCTAACTATGGCTACACCTTC. V gene TRBV7-8 combines with J gene TRBJ1-2; no firm D call. Germline lookup yields CDR1 SGHVS and CDR2 FQNEAQ. The CDR3 covers 14 residues. V was cut by 0 bases and J by 0 bases, with 5 bases left in between. The full variable domain, with the rest looked up from reference TRBV7-8 and TRBJ1-2, is GAGVSQSPRYKVAKRGQDVALRCDPISGHVSLFWYQQALGQGPEFLTYFQNEAQLDKSGLPSDRFFAERPEGSVSTLKIQRTQQEDSAVYLCASSLAMANYGYTFGSGTRLTVV.

The chain is built from TRBV18 and TRBJ2-2, with 7 nucleotides matching TRBD2. Trimming at V came to 4 bases and at J to 4 bases, leaving 0 bases not matched to a gene. The CDR3 extends over 13 amino acids. Germline V gene data show CDR1 as KGHSH and CDR2 as LQKENI. The CDR3 DNA reads TGTGCCAGCTCACGGGAGGGCACCGGGGAGCTGTTTTTT. Protein sequence: CASSREGTGELFF.

The genes are TRBV27 and TRBJ2-6; 7 bases agree with TRBD1. J was trimmed by 2 bases and V by 4 bases; bases with no gene match: 5. The germline V gene encodes CDR1 MNHEY and CDR2 SMNVEV (reference sequence). The CDR3 runs 16 residues. This CDR3 reads CASSSPTGTGANVLTF. CDR3 DNA: TGTGCCAGCAGTTCCCCGACAGGGACTGGGGCCAACGTCCTGACTTTC.

The chain is built from TRBV24-1 and TRBJ2-3, with TRBD2 matching 13 bases. The germline gives CDR1 KGHDR, CDR2 SFDVKD. V was clipped by 3 bases and J by 4 bases; unmatched bases: 6. The CDR3 sequence is 17 residues long. CDR3 loop: CATSDIQLAGGPDTQYF. The CDR3 DNA reads as TGTGCCACCAGTGATATCCAACTAGCGGGAGGGCCAGATACGCAGTATTTT.

The rearrangement uses TRBV6-1 and TRBJ1-2; no clear D gene. Germline CDR1 and CDR2: MNHNS and SASEGT. V was pared by 2 bases and J by 4 bases, with 11 bases between. CDR3 length: 14 residues. CDR3 bases: TGTGCCAGCAGTGAACGGCAGGTCGGCTATGGCTACACCTTC. Residues: CASSERQVGYGYTF.

This clone was picked up a small number of times. The chain uses TRBV6-1 and TRBJ2-7, with a tentative D call TRBD1 (5 bases). The CDR3 is made up of 13 amino acids. Per germline, CDR1 MNHNS and CDR2 SASEGT. Trimming stripped 2 bases from V and 2 bases from J, with 7 bases between. Here the CDR3 reads CASSELRAYEQYF. The CDR3 DNA reads TGTGCCAGCAGTGAACTCAGGGCCTACGAGCAGTACTTC.

The chain has TRBV6-5 and TRBJ2-1; 8 nucleotides match TRBD1. Germline CDR1 is MNHEY and CDR2 is SVGAGI. The ends lost 4 bases at V and 7 bases at J; junction bases unmatched: 3. CDR3 length equals 13 residues. CDR3 amino acids: CASSWTGINEQFF. The CDR3 nucleotides read TGTGCCAGCAGTTGGACAGGGATTAATGAGCAGTTCTTC.